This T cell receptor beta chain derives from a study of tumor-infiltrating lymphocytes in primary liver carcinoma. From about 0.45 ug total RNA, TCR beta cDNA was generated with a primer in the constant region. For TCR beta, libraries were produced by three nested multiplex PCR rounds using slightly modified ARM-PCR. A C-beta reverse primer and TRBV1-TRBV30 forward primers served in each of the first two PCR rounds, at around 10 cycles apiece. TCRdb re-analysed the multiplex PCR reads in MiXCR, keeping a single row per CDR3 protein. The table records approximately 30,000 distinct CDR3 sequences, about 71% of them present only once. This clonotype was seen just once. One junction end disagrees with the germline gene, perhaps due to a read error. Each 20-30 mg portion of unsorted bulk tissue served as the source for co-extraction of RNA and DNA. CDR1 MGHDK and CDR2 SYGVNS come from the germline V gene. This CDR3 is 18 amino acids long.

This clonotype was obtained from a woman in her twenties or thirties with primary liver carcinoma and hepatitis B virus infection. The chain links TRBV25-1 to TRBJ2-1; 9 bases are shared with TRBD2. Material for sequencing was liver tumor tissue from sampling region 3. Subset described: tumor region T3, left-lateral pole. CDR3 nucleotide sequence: TGTGCCAGCAGTGGTATCCACATCATAGCGGGAGCGGACAATGGGCAGCTCTTC. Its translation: CASSGIHIIAGADNGQLF.